These 26 T cell receptor beta chains were sequenced from one sample in a study of T cells after yellow fever vaccination. TCRdb re-analysed the 5' RACE reads in MiXCR, keeping a single row per CDR3 protein. The sample shows 170,000 or so distinct CDR3 sequences, roughly a tenth of them seen only once. The sample here was CD8+ T cells sorted from PBMCs, taken 45 days after the yellow fever booster vaccination. The receptors were sampled from a man aged 18 to 35 who received the YFV17D yellow fever vaccine.

This clonotype has a count of ten or more. V usage is TRBV12-5 and J usage is TRBJ2-3, with 9 bases aligning to TRBD1. This CDR3 contains 16 residues. The germline V gene has CDR1 LGHNT and CDR2 FRNRAP. V dropped 3 bases and J dropped 3; count of bases not matched to a gene: 7. In DNA, the CDR3 is TGTGCTAGTGGTTTCTTCACAGGGGGCATTACAGATACGCAGTATTTT. This translates into CASGFFTGGITDTQYF.

The chain recombines TRBV4-3 with TRBJ2-3; D is unclear. This CDR3 is 15 amino acids long. Looked up from germline, CDR1 is LGHNA and CDR2 is YSLEER. V lost 0 bases, J lost 6 bases, and 13 bases lay in between. CDR3 amino acids: CASSQDRTLKDTQYF. CDR3 nucleotide sequence: TGCGCCAGCAGCCAAGACAGGACCCTGAAGGATACGCAGTATTTT.

The chain combines TRBV7-2 with TRBJ1-1; D gene uncertain. Trimming took 8 bases from V and 4 from J, leaving 11 bases between them. CDR1 SGHTA and CDR2 FQGNSA come from the germline V gene. The CDR3 loop spans 12 amino acids. The CDR3 DNA reads TGTGCCAGCCCTAACCGGGCCACTGAAGCTTTCTTT. It specifies CASPNRATEAFF.

This clonotype was counted a few times. The rearrangement links TRBV4-1 to TRBJ2-3, with D unresolved. The CDR3 extends over 12 amino acids. V lost 1 base and J 5 bases, leaving 4 bases between the germline ends. Germline V gene lookup returns CDR1 MGHRA and CDR2 YSYEKL. The CDR3 nucleotides read TGCGCCAGCAGCCAAGGGGTAGATACGCAGTATTTT. This sequence encodes CASSQGVDTQYF.

This clonotype came up a few times. The chain recombines TRBV2 with TRBJ2-3; no clear D gene. V gave up 3 bases and J gave up 6 bases, with 7 bases separating them. Germline CDR1 reads SNHLY; CDR2 reads FYNNEI. The CDR3 loop spans 12 amino acids. CDR3 nucleotide sequence: TGTGCCAGCAGTGATCTGAGGGATACGCAGTATTTT. It translates to CASSDLRDTQYF.

The CDR3 coding sequence is TGCGCCAGCAGCCAAGCACAGGGCGAGTTACAGCCCCAGCATTTT. The encoded protein is CASSQAQGELQPQHF. V gene TRBV4-1 combines with J gene TRBJ1-5, with D perhaps matching TRBD1 (6 bases). The CDR3 sequence is 15 residues long. The V gene's germline CDR1 is MGHRA and CDR2 YSYEKL. Trimming shortened V by 1 base and J by 7 bases, and 14 bases separated the two germline ends.

The chain links TRBV19 to TRBJ2-4, with D possibly TRBD2 on 6 matching bases. V lost 1 base and J lost 1, with 8 bases in between. The CDR3 covers 15 residues. Germline V gene lookup returns CDR1 LNHDA and CDR2 SQIVND (reference sequence). CDR3: CASSIAGVAKNIQYF. The CDR3 bases are TGTGCCAGTAGTATAGCGGGGGTTGCCAAAAACATTCAGTACTTC.

This clonotype was observed a few times. This rearrangement joins TRBV6-1 to TRBJ1-1; 7 bases are a match to TRBD1. This CDR3 contains 14 residues. V trimming: 6 bases; J trimming: 2 bases; junction bases outside the gene matches: 6. Germline CDR1 MNHNS, CDR2 SASEGT. CDR3 protein: CASRKQGSNTEAFF. Here the CDR3 DNA reads TGTGCCAGCAGGAAACAGGGGTCAAACACTGAAGCTTTCTTT.

This clonotype came up a few times. V gene TRBV7-9 combines with J gene TRBJ1-6; D is ambiguous. CDR1 SEHNR and CDR2 FQNEAQ come from the germline V gene (reference sequence). The CDR3 loop spans 13 amino acids. V was trimmed by 7 bases and J by 7 bases, leaving 11 bases between them. The CDR3 DNA follows: TGTGCCAGCATTCTAGGAGGAAATTCACCCCTCCACTTT. The encoded protein is CASILGGNSPLHF.

The rearrangement links TRBV29-1 to TRBJ2-3; 11 positions match TRBD2. The trim removed 2 bases at V and 1 base at J, leaving 11 bases unmatched. The CDR3 is 18 amino acids. CDR1 is SQVTM and CDR2 is ANQGSEA in the germline V gene. The CDR3 DNA is TGCAGCGTTGAAACGATAGCGGGGGGGCGGTCGGGCACAGATACGCAGTATTTT. Its protein is CSVETIAGGRSGTDTQYF.

The V gene is TRBV27, the J gene TRBJ2-7; D is unresolved. V dropped 3 bases and J dropped 4 bases, with 13 bases sitting between them. The CDR3 length is 14 residues. Germline CDR1 MNHEY, CDR2 SMNVEV (reference sequence). The CDR3 spells CASSFLQPPYEQYF. The CDR3 nucleotides read TGTGCCAGCAGTTTCTTACAGCCCCCTTACGAGCAGTACTTC.

This clonotype was picked up a small number of times. The chain uses TRBV9 and TRBJ1-3; the match to TRBD1 covers 9 bases. Per germline, CDR1 SGDLS and CDR2 YYNGEE. Trimming cost V 4 bases and J 1 base; bases outside gene matches: 12. The CDR3 is 18 amino acids. For the CDR3, the DNA is TGTGCCAGCAGCAATCCGGGACAGGGAACTTCTTCTGGAAACACCATATATTTT. This gives the protein CASSNPGQGTSSGNTIYF.

This clonotype was seen only a few times. This sequence joins TRBV19 and TRBJ2-2; maybe TRBD1 (5 bases). V lost 2 bases, J lost 5 bases, and 9 bases lay in between. The CDR3 length is 14 residues. Germline assignment: CDR1 LNHDA and CDR2 SQIVND (reference sequence). CDR3 region: CASSIRGNTGELFF. Here the CDR3 DNA reads TGTGCCAGTAGTATAAGGGGTAATACCGGGGAGCTGTTTTTT.

This chain connects TRBV11-2 to TRBJ2-5; D is tentatively TRBD1 or TRBD2 (5 bases each). There are 13 residues in the CDR3. Between the trimmed V and J ends, which lost 5 bases and 3 bases, there was a span of 10 bases. Germline V gene sequence: CDR1 SGHAT, CDR2 FQNNGV. The CDR3 is CASSTGLEETQYF. The CDR3 coding sequence is TGTGCCAGCAGCACAGGACTGGAAGAGACCCAGTACTTC.

This clonotype was detected a few times. V usage is TRBV11-2 and J usage is TRBJ2-3; either TRBD1 or TRBD2 may fit D (7 bases each). Germline assignment: CDR1 SGHAT and CDR2 FQNNGV. The CDR3 covers 17 residues. Between the trimmed V and J ends, which lost 5 bases and 0 bases, there was a span of 18 bases. CDR3 DNA sequence: TGTGCCAGCAGCAACTCTCAGGGGGGGATGAGCACAGATACGCAGTATTTT. This gives the protein CASSNSQGGMSTDTQYF.

The count of this clonotype is one. The chain has TRBV5-8 and TRBJ1-1, with D unclear. V was clipped by 0 bases and J by 2 bases, with 11 bases between them. CDR3 size: 15 residues. CDR1 is SGHTS and CDR2 is YDEGEE in the germline V gene. The CDR3 sequence is CASSLGVSGNTEAFF. CDR3 sequence (DNA): TGTGCCAGCAGCTTGGGCGTGTCCGGAAACACTGAAGCTTTCTTT.

The J gene is TRBJ2-3, the V gene TRBV10-2, with D tentatively TRBD1 (7 bases). CDR3 size: 11 residues. Germline CDR1 WSHSY, CDR2 SAAADI. The germline V and J ends were trimmed by 8 bases and 6 bases, with 9 bases remaining between them. This CDR3 reads CASSGGDTQYF. The CDR3 region has the DNA TGCGCCAGCTCAGGGGGGGATACGCAGTATTTT.

This clonotype was found a few times. This chain links TRBV6-2 or TRBV6-3 with TRBJ1-2; D is uncertain. The germline V and J ends were trimmed by 2 bases and 3 bases, with 13 bases remaining between them. There are 15 residues in the CDR3. The germline V gene has CDR1 MNHEY and CDR2 SVGEGT. This CDR3 reads CASSYDVGRDYGYTF. CDR3 bases: TGTGCCAGCAGTTACGACGTCGGTAGAGACTATGGCTACACCTTC.

J is TRBJ2-5 and V is TRBV3-1, with no clear D. Trimming shortened V by 4 bases and J by 5 bases, and 8 bases separated the two germline ends. This CDR3 contains 12 residues. Looked up from germline, CDR1 is LGHDT and CDR2 is YNNKEL (reference sequence). In DNA, the CDR3 is TGTGCCAGCAGCCCCGCCTTGGAGACCCAGTACTTC. This sequence encodes CASSPALETQYF.

A few counts support this clonotype. V gene TRBV27 combines with J gene TRBJ2-7; perhaps TRBD1 as D (6 bases). Germline CDR1 is MNHEY and CDR2 is SMNVEV (reference sequence). The ends were cut back, 3 bases at V and 6 bases at J, with 9 bases in the middle. This CDR3 spans 12 amino acids. In nucleotides, the CDR3 is TGTGCCAGCAGTTTTCCAGGGGCCGAGCAGTACTTC. Translating it yields CASSFPGAEQYF.

The gene calls are TRBV14 and TRBJ1-1, with D uncertain. Germline CDR1 SGHDN, CDR2 FVKESK. V gave up 0 bases and J gave up 4 bases, with 6 bases separating them. This CDR3 has 13 residues. The chain's CDR3 is CASSQEVFTEAFF. CDR3 DNA sequence: TGTGCCAGCAGCCAAGAGGTATTCACTGAAGCTTTCTTT.

The rearrangement uses TRBV6-5 and TRBJ2-7, with TRBD2 as a possible D gene (5 bases). Germline V CDR1 and CDR2: MNHEY, SVGAGI. Trimming cost V 5 bases and J 1 base, with 9 bases left between them. The CDR3 totals 13 residues. The CDR3 region is CASSHGISYEQYF. The CDR3 DNA reads as TGTGCCAGCAGTCACGGGATATCCTACGAGCAGTACTTC.

There are a few counts of this clonotype. The genes are TRBV10-3 and TRBJ2-5; perhaps D is TRBD1 or TRBD2 (5 bases each). The V and J ends lost 9 bases and 2 bases respectively, with 10 bases between them. Germline CDR1 ENHRY, CDR2 SYGVKD. The CDR3 contains 12 residues. In nucleotides, the CDR3 is TGTGCCATTGGGACGGAACAAGAGACCCAGTACTTC. This encodes CAIGTEQETQYF.

Only a few counts were recorded for this clonotype. The chain recombines TRBV27 with TRBJ1-2; D gene unclear. The CDR3 has 15 amino acids. Trimming took off 0 bases at V and 3 bases at J, with 11 bases between the two ends. Germline assignment: CDR1 MNHEY and CDR2 SMNVEV (reference sequence). CDR3 in amino acids: CASSLSVSPYYGYTF. Here the CDR3 DNA reads TGTGCCAGCAGTTTATCGGTCAGTCCTTACTATGGCTACACCTTC.

This clonotype was counted only a few times. The chain employs TRBV4-3 and TRBJ2-7, with 8 bases lining up with TRBD1. The germline V gene has CDR1 LGHNA and CDR2 YSLEER. V trimming: 0 bases; J trimming: 0 bases; junction bases outside the gene matches: 4. The CDR3 runs to 16 residues. This chain's CDR3 is CASSQERQGYSYEQYF. The CDR3 nucleotides are TGCGCCAGCAGCCAAGAGAGACAGGGGTACTCCTACGAGCAGTACTTC.

This clonotype showed up just a few times. The chain employs TRBV5-1 and TRBJ2-5, with a weak D call TRBD2 (7 bases). CDR1 is SGHRS and CDR2 is YFSETQ in the germline V gene. CDR3 length equals 15 residues. V dropped 6 bases and J dropped 2 bases, with 17 bases sitting between them. The CDR3 region is CASINGAGAQETQYF. The DNA of the CDR3 is TGCGCCAGCATCAACGGGGCGGGGGCTCAAGAGACCCAGTACTTC.